Sequencing of this T cell receptor (beta chain) was carried out in a study of blood T cell repertoires in COVID-19. Study-wide background: From T cells, B-cell-depleted T cells, or PBMCs came the material, which was cDNA or gDNA.

Libraries were prepared by immunoSEQ multiplex PCR; TCRdb keeps only in-frame clonotypes and omits some of them. In the table there are tens of thousands of clones, 70% to 90% of which are singletons. Germline assignment: CDR1 GTSNPN and CDR2 SVGIG (reference sequence). The CDR3 totals 13 residues. The V end lost 2 bases, the J end lost 8 bases, and 12 bases lay between the germline ends. Material: peripheral blood. This TCR was sampled from a man aged 25 to 45 with acute or convalescent COVID-19. The rearrangement joins TRBV30 to TRBJ1-4; D is unresolved. CDR3 sequence: CAWSLRDNEKLFF. The CDR3 nucleotides are TGTGCCTGGAGTTTACGCGACAACGAAAAACTGTTTTTT.